These T cell receptor beta chains were read from a single sample in a study of blood T cell repertoires in COVID-19. TCRdb's copy holds only in-frame clones and misses some; the assay was immunoSEQ multiplex PCR. The table has about 310,000 clones, roughly 86% seen once; the top ten hold over 1%. What was sequenced was peripheral blood. These TCRs come from a man aged 65-85 years with acute or convalescent COVID-19. The CDR3 runs from the conserved cysteine through the conserved F or W. The D gene is left open where the match is weak. Some rows mark clone size as missing; the rest say once, few, many or name a class of expanded clone.

d_gene: TRBD1
abundance: .
v_gene: TRBV24-1
j_gene: TRBJ2-5
CDR3aa: CATSESTGAAETQYF
CDR3nt: TGTGCCACCAGTGAATCGACAGGGGCGGCCGAGACCCAGTACTTC

d_gene: .
abundance: .
v_gene: TRBV27
j_gene: TRBJ2-7
CDR3aa: CASSFRGEQYF
CDR3nt: TGTGCCAGCAGTTTCAGGGGCGAGCAGTACTTC

d_gene: .
abundance: .
v_gene: TRBV27
j_gene: TRBJ2-1
CDR3aa: CASSLSRYHEQFF
CDR3nt: TGTGCCAGCAGTTTGTCTAGGTATCATGAGCAGTTCTTC

d_gene: .
abundance: .
v_gene: TRBV19
j_gene: TRBJ2-2
CDR3aa: CASTASFSGFLENTGELFF
CDR3nt: TGTGCCAGTACCGCCTCGTTTAGCGGATTTTTGGAGAACACCGGGGAGCTGTTTTTT

d_gene: .
abundance: .
v_gene: TRBV10-1
j_gene: TRBJ1-5
CDR3aa: CASSESAGPQHF
CDR3nt: TGCGCCAGCAGTGAGAGTGCGGGGCCCCAGCATTTT

d_gene: TRBD2
abundance: .
v_gene: TRBV28
j_gene: TRBJ2-3
CDR3aa: CASSSRLAGGLPTDTQYF
CDR3nt: TGTGCCAGCAGTTCTAGGTTAGCGGGAGGCCTTCCCACAGATACGCAGTATTTT

d_gene: .
abundance: .
v_gene: TRBV4-1
j_gene: TRBJ2-7
CDR3aa: CASSRDLGYEQYF
CDR3nt: TGCGCCAGCAGCCGGGACTTAGGATACGAGCAGTACTTC

d_gene: .
abundance: .
v_gene: TRBV4-3
j_gene: TRBJ2-5
CDR3aa: CASSQETWSKTQYF
CDR3nt: TGCGCCAGCAGCCAAGAGACTTGGTCTAAGACCCAGTACTTC

d_gene: TRBD1
abundance: once
v_gene: TRBV28
j_gene: TRBJ1-2
CDR3aa: CASSGQGGNYGYTF
CDR3nt: TGTGCCAGCTCCGGACAGGGGGGCAACTATGGCTACACCTTC

d_gene: .
abundance: .
v_gene: TRBV5-6
j_gene: TRBJ1-5
CDR3aa: CASSFSVSNQPQHF
CDR3nt: TGTGCCAGCAGCTTTTCGGTTAGCAATCAGCCCCAGCATTTT

d_gene: TRBD1
abundance: .
v_gene: TRBV6-1
j_gene: TRBJ1-6
CDR3aa: CASSANPTGQNSPLHF
CDR3nt: TGTGCCAGCAGTGCGAACCCGACAGGGCAGAATTCACCCCTCCACTTT

d_gene: TRBD2
abundance: .
v_gene: TRBV7-9
j_gene: TRBJ2-1
CDR3aa: CASSRVSGFSNEQFF
CDR3nt: TGTGCCAGCAGTAGAGTTAGCGGGTTCTCCAATGAGCAGTTCTTC

d_gene: .
abundance: .
v_gene: TRBV4-3
j_gene: TRBJ2-7
CDR3aa: CASSQDKRFEQYF
CDR3nt: TGCGCCAGCAGCCAAGATAAACGGTTCGAGCAGTACTTC

d_gene: .
abundance: .
v_gene: TRBV5-1
j_gene: TRBJ2-5
CDR3aa: CASSLSGKETQYF
CDR3nt: TGCGCCAGCAGCTTGAGCGGCAAAGAGACCCAGTACTTC

d_gene: .
abundance: .
v_gene: TRBV30
j_gene: TRBJ1-2
CDR3aa: CAWIQSPANYGYTF
CDR3nt: TGTGCCTGGATCCAGTCGCCCGCTAACTATGGCTACACCTTC

d_gene: .
abundance: few
v_gene: TRBV28
j_gene: TRBJ2-7
CDR3aa: CASSSPYEQYF
CDR3nt: TGTGCCAGCAGTTCCCCATACGAGCAGTACTTC

d_gene: TRBD1
abundance: .
v_gene: TRBV7-2
j_gene: TRBJ1-1
CDR3aa: CASSLTRDSMIKNTEAFF
CDR3nt: TGTGCCAGCAGCTTAACCCGGGACAGCATGATTAAGAACACTGAAGCTTTCTTT

d_gene: TRBD1
abundance: .
v_gene: TRBV18
j_gene: TRBJ1-1
CDR3aa: CASNLQGGNTEAFF
CDR3nt: TGTGCCAGCAACCTACAGGGGGGAAACACTGAAGCTTTCTTT

d_gene: .
abundance: few
v_gene: TRBV10-3
j_gene: TRBJ1-1
CDR3aa: CAISVGGRVTEAFF
CDR3nt: TGTGCCATCAGCGTCGGGGGTCGGGTCACTGAAGCTTTCTTT

d_gene: .
abundance: .
v_gene: TRBV6-5
j_gene: TRBJ2-7
CDR3aa: CASSYSSDGSSYEQYF
CDR3nt: TGTGCCAGCAGTTACTCGAGCGATGGGAGCTCCTACGAGCAGTACTTC

d_gene: .
abundance: .
v_gene: TRBV19
j_gene: TRBJ1-1
CDR3aa: CASSTYRVDHKEAFF
CDR3nt: TGTGCCAGTAGTACTTACAGGGTCGATCATAAAGAAGCTTTCTTT

d_gene: .
abundance: .
v_gene: TRBV29-1
j_gene: TRBJ2-1
CDR3aa: CSVGAGLNEQFF
CDR3nt: TGCAGCGTTGGGGCAGGGTTGAATGAGCAGTTCTTC

d_gene: TRBD2
abundance: .
v_gene: TRBV7-9
j_gene: TRBJ2-5
CDR3aa: CAGDIAGEQTQYF
CDR3nt: TGTGCCGGGGACATAGCGGGAGAACAGACCCAGTACTTC

d_gene: .
abundance: .
v_gene: TRBV20-1
j_gene: TRBJ1-1
CDR3aa: CSAQGNTEAFF
CDR3nt: TGCAGTGCTCAGGGGAACACTGAAGCTTTCTTT

d_gene: .
abundance: .
v_gene: TRBV5-1
j_gene: TRBJ1-1
CDR3aa: CASSLGAGSTEAFF
CDR3nt: TGCGCCAGCAGCTTGGGGGCTGGGTCCACTGAAGCTTTCTTT

d_gene: .
abundance: once
v_gene: TRBV27
j_gene: TRBJ2-5
CDR3aa: CASSLSGSDVETQYF
CDR3nt: TGTGCCAGCAGTTTATCCGGGAGCGACGTTGAGACCCAGTACTTC

d_gene: TRBD2
abundance: .
v_gene: TRBV11-2
j_gene: TRBJ2-3
CDR3aa: CASSLATGGSTDTQYF
CDR3nt: TGTGCCAGCAGCTTAGCCACGGGGGGAAGCACAGATACGCAGTATTTT

d_gene: TRBD2
abundance: once
v_gene: TRBV20-1
j_gene: TRBJ2-3
CDR3aa: CSASLAGVYTQYF
CDR3nt: TGCAGTGCTAGTCTAGCGGGGGTATATACGCAGTATTTT

d_gene: TRBD1
abundance: .
v_gene: TRBV5-4
j_gene: TRBJ2-1
CDR3aa: CASSLERQGNEQFF
CDR3nt: TGTGCCAGCAGCTTGGAGCGACAGGGCAATGAGCAGTTCTTC

d_gene: TRBD1
abundance: .
v_gene: TRBV18
j_gene: TRBJ1-1
CDR3aa: CASSPTGGNTEAFF
CDR3nt: TGTGCCAGCTCACCGACAGGGGGCAACACTGAAGCTTTCTTT

d_gene: TRBD1
abundance: .
v_gene: TRBV29-1
j_gene: TRBJ1-5
CDR3aa: CSGARGPNQPQHF
CDR3nt: TGCAGCGGCGCCAGGGGGCCGAATCAGCCCCAGCATTTT

d_gene: TRBD2
abundance: .
v_gene: TRBV6-4
j_gene: TRBJ2-3
CDR3aa: CASSDSGGDTDTQYF
CDR3nt: TGTGCCAGCAGTGACTCCGGGGGGGACACAGATACGCAGTATTTT

d_gene: .
abundance: .
v_gene: TRBV28
j_gene: TRBJ2-1
CDR3aa: CASSFPGRGEQFF
CDR3nt: TGTGCCAGCAGTTTTCCTGGCCGGGGAGAGCAGTTCTTC

d_gene: .
abundance: .
v_gene: TRBV11-3
j_gene: TRBJ2-2
CDR3aa: CASSLGMGELFF
CDR3nt: TGTGCCAGCAGCTTAGGGATGGGCGAGCTGTTTTTT

d_gene: TRBD2
abundance: .
v_gene: TRBV6-2/TRBV6-3
j_gene: TRBJ2-1
CDR3aa: CASSPHPSGGANEQFF
CDR3nt: TGTGCCAGCAGTCCCCACCCTAGCGGGGGGGCCAATGAGCAGTTCTTC

d_gene: .
abundance: .
v_gene: TRBV5-1
j_gene: TRBJ1-1
CDR3aa: CASSLQTPAATEAFF
CDR3nt: TGCGCCAGCAGCCTCCAGACTCCGGCGGCCACTGAAGCTTTCTTT

d_gene: TRBD1
abundance: .
v_gene: TRBV7-2
j_gene: TRBJ2-7
CDR3aa: CASSLAGTGRAYEQYF
CDR3nt: TGTGCCAGCAGCTTAGCGGGGACAGGGAGGGCCTACGAGCAGTACTTC

d_gene: TRBD1
abundance: once
v_gene: TRBV7-2
j_gene: TRBJ1-1
CDR3aa: CASRLQGDTEAFF
CDR3nt: TGTGCCAGCAGACTTCAGGGGGACACTGAAGCTTTCTTT

d_gene: .
abundance: .
v_gene: TRBV7-9
j_gene: TRBJ1-2
CDR3aa: CASSGGNYGYTF
CDR3nt: TGTGCCAGCAGCGGGGGGAACTATGGCTACACCTTC

d_gene: .
abundance: .
v_gene: TRBV7-3
j_gene: TRBJ2-7
CDR3aa: CASSSAPGLYEQYF
CDR3nt: TGTGCCAGCAGCTCCGCCCCGGGACTGTACGAGCAGTACTTC